This T cell receptor (beta chain) derives from a study of cytomegalovirus exposure and HLA in healthy donors. Study at large: Out of approximately 400 genotyped donors, about 76% belonged to the Caucasian-associated ancestry cluster. Study-wide results and limits: The study labeled around 160 TCR beta chains cytomegalovirus-associated. Confirmation in vitro established that three CMV-associated chains were specific for CMV antigens.

A word on this clone: Its cognate antigen is unknown.

V was cut by 3 bases and J by 6 bases, with 16 bases left in between. From germline, CDR1 is KGHSH and CDR2 LQKENI. The CDR3 is 15 residues long. The donors (healthy individuals) were bone marrow donors. Both 60 Vbeta primers and 13 Jbeta primers went into the PCR. Repertoires were generated with immunoSEQ multiplex PCR, while TCRdb's copy carries only in-frame clones and drops some. The table for this sample gives about 120,000 clones. The sequenced material came from PBMCs. The sequence was collected from a man aged 25 to 40 in good health and CMV-seronegative. The rearrangement joins TRBV18 to TRBJ2-3; possibly TRBD2 for D (5 bases). CDR3 nucleotides: TGTGCCAGCTCACCCCCCGGGAATCAGGCGGATACGCAGTATTTT. It yields the protein CASSPPGNQADTQYF.